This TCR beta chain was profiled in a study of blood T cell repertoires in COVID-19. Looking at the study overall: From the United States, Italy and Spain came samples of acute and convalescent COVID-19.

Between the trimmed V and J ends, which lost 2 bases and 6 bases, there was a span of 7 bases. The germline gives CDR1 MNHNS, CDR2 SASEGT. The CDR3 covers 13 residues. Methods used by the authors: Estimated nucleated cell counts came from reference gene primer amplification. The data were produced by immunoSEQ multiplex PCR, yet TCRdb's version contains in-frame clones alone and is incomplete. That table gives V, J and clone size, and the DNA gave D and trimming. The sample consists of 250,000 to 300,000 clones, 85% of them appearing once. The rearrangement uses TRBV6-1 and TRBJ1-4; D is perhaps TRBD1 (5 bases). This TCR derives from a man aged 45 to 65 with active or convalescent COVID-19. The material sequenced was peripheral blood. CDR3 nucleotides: TGTGCCAGCAGTGAAACGGGGGATGAAAAACTGTTTTTT. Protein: CASSETGDEKLFF.